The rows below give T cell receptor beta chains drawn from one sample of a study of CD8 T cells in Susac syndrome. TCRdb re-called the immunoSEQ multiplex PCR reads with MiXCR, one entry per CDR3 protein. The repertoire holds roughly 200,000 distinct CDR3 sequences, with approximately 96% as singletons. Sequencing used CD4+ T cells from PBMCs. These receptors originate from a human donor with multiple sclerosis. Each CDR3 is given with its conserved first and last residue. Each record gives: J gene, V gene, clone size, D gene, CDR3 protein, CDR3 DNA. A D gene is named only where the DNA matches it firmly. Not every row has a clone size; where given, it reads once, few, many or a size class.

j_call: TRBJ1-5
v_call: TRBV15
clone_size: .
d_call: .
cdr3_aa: CATSSRNQPQHF
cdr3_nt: TGTGCCACCAGCTCCCGGAATCAGCCCCAGCATTTT

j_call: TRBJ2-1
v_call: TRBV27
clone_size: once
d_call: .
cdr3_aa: CASSLNPGRTSSYNEQFF
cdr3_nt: TGTGCCAGCAGTTTAAATCCGGGCCGTACCAGCTCCTACAATGAGCAGTTCTTC

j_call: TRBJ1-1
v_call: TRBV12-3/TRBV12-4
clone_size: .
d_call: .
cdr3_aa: CASSFSRVMNTEAFF
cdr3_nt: TGTGCCAGCAGTTTTTCCCGGGTGATGAACACTGAAGCTTTCTTT

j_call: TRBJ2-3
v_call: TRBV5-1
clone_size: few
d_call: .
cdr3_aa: CASTSGLGDTQYF
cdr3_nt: TGCGCCAGCACAAGCGGATTAGGAGATACGCAGTATTTT

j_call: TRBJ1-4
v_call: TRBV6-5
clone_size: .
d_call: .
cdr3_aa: CASSYSGRVGRGGEKLFF
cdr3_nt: TGTGCCAGCAGTTACTCGGGAAGAGTGGGCAGGGGAGGTGAAAAACTGTTTTTT

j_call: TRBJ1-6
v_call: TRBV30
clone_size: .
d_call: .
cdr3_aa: CAWSVQGGSPLHF
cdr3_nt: TGTGCCTGGAGTGTACAGGGTGGTTCACCCCTCCACTTT

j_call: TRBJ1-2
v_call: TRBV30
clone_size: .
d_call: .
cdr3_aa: CAWSVAGGTFYGYTF
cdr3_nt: TGTGCCTGGAGTGTAGCCGGCGGAACCTTCTATGGCTACACCTTC

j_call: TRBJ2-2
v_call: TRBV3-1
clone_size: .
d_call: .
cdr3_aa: CASCPRVSTGELFF
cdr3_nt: TGTGCCAGCTGCCCGCGTGTGAGCACCGGGGAGCTGTTTTTT

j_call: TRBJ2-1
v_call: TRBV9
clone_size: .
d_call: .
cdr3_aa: CASSVGQGSNEQFF
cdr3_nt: TGTGCCAGCAGCGTCGGGCAGGGAAGCAATGAGCAGTTCTTC

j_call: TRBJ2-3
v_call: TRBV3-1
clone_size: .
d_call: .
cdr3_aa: CASSPRLAYTDTQYF
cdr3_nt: TGTGCCAGCAGCCCTCGACTGGCCTACACAGATACGCAGTATTTT

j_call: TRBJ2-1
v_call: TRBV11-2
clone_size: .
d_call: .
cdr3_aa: CASSERSSYNEQFF
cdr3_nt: TGTGCCAGCAGCGAGCGGAGCTCCTACAATGAGCAGTTCTTC

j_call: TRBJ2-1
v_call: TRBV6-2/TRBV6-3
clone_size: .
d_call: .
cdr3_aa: CASSYNVVPSYNEQFF
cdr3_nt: TGTGCCAGCAGTTACAACGTCGTCCCCTCCTACAATGAGCAGTTCTTC

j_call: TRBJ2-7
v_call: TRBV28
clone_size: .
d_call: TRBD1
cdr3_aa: CASSLSPGQGGEQYF
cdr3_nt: TGTGCCAGCAGTTTATCGCCAGGACAGGGTGGCGAGCAGTACTTC

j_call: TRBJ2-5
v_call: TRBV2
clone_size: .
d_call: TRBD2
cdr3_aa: CASMMSAGVGTQYF
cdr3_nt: TGTGCCAGCATGATGTCAGCGGGGGTAGGGACCCAGTACTTC

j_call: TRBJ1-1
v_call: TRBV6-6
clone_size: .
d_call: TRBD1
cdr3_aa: CASTTRQGRNTEAFF
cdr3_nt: TGTGCCAGCACCACTCGACAGGGTCGGAACACTGAAGCTTTCTTT

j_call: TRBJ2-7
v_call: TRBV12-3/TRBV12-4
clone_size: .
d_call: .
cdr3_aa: CASSLSETGYEQYF
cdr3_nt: TGTGCCAGCAGTTTATCAGAAACGGGTTACGAGCAGTACTTC

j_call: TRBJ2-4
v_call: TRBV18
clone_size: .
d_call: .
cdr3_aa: CASSPRGDIQYF
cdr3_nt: TGTGCCAGCTCACCACGGGGGGACATTCAGTACTTC

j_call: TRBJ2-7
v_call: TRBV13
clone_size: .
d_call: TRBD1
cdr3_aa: CASSSKGTASVGEQYF
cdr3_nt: TGTGCCAGCAGCTCGAAGGGGACAGCGAGCGTAGGCGAGCAGTACTTC

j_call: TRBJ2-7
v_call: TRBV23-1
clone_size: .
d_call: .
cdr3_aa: CASSQYPGRTYEQYF
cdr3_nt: TGCGCCAGCAGTCAATATCCAGGACGGACCTACGAGCAGTACTTC

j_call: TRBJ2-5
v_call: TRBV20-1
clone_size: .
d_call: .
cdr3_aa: CSAAKETQYF
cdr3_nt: TGCAGTGCCGCTAAAGAGACCCAGTACTTC

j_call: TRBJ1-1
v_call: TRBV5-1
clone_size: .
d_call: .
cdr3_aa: CASSLRQAINTEAFF
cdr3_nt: TGCGCCAGCAGCCTACGACAGGCGATAAACACTGAAGCTTTCTTT

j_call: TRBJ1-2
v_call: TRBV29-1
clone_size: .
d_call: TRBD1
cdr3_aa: CSVVRDRTGYTF
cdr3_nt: TGCAGCGTGGTCCGGGACAGGACGGGCTACACCTTC

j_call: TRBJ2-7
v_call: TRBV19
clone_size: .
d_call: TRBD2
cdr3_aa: CASSREGTGRYEQYF
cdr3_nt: TGTGCCAGCTCTCGGGAGGGGACCGGGAGGTACGAGCAGTACTTC

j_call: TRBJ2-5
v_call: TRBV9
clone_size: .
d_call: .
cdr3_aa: CASSVSPRGAEETQYF
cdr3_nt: TGTGCCAGCAGCGTATCCCCTCGGGGGGCTGAGGAGACCCAGTACTTC

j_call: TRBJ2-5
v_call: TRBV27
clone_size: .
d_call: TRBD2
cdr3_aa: CASSLRWLAGGATNQETQYF
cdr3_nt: TGTGCCAGCAGTTTACGGTGGCTAGCGGGGGGCGCAACCAACCAAGAGACCCAGTACTTC

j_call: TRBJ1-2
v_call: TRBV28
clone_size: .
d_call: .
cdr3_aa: CASTDRNYGYTF
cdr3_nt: TGTGCCAGCACAGACAGGAACTATGGCTACACCTTC

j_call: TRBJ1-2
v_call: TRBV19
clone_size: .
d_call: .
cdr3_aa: CASRENIYGYTF
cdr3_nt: TGTGCCAGTAGAGAGAATATCTATGGCTACACCTTC

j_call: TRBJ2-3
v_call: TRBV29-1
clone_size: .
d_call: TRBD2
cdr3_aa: CSAPGGAPSDTQYF
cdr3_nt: TGCAGCGCCCCGGGGGGGGCTCCGTCGGATACGCAGTATTTT

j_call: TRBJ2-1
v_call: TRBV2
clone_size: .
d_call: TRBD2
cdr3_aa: CASSEERGVRNEQFF
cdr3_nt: TGTGCCAGCAGTGAAGAGCGGGGGGTCAGGAATGAGCAGTTCTTC

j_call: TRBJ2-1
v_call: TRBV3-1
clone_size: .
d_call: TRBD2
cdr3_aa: CASSQDAPGLALLFF
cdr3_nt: TGTGCCAGCAGCCAAGATGCGCCGGGACTAGCGTTGTTGTTCTTC

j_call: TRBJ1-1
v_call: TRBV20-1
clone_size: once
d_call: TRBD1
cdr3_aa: CSARYRGRGTEAFF
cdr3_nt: TGCAGTGCTAGGTACAGGGGGCGGGGCACTGAAGCTTTCTTT

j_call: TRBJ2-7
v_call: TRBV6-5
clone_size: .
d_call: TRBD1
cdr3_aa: CASSYSSGQGRNEQYF
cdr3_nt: TGTGCCAGCAGTTACTCCTCGGGACAGGGGCGCAACGAGCAGTACTTC

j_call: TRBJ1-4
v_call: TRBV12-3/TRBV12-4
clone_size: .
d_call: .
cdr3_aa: CASSSGRLEKLFF
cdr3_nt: TGTGCCAGCAGTTCAGGGAGACTTGAAAAACTGTTTTTT

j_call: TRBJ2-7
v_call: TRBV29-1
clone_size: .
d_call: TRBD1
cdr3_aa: CSVEGGRTGNFEQYF
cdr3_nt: TGCAGCGTTGAAGGCGGTCGGACAGGGAATTTCGAGCAGTACTTC

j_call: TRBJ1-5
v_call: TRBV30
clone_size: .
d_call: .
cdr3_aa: CAWSVPLSNQPQHF
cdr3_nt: TGTGCCTGGAGTGTGCCCTTGAGCAATCAGCCCCAGCATTTT

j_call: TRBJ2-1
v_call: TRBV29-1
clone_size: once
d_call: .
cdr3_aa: CSVYPDCRF
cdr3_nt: TGCAGCGTTTACCCCGATTGCAGGTTC

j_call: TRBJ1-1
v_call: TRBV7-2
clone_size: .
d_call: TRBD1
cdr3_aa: CASSPGQRKNTEAFF
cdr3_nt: TGTGCCAGCAGCCCGGGACAGCGGAAGAACACTGAAGCTTTCTTT

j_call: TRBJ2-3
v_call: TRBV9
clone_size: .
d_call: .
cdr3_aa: CASSAVGHTQYF
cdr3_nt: TGTGCCAGCAGCGCCGTCGGGCATACGCAGTATTTT

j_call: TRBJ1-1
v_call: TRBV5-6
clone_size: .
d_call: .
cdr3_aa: CASSGADITNTEAFF
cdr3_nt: TGTGCCAGCAGCGGGGCGGACATAACGAACACTGAAGCTTTCTTT

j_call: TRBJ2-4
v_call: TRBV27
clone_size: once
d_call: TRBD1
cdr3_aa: CASSLEGQGVLKNIQYF
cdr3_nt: TGTGCCAGCAGTTTAGAGGGGCAGGGGGTTCTCAAAAACATTCAGTACTTC

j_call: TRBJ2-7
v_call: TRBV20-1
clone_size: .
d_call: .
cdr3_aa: CSASVRGPRSYEQYF
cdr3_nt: TGCAGTGCTAGCGTGAGGGGACCAAGGTCCTACGAGCAGTACTTC

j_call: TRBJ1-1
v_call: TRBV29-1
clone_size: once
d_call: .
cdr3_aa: CSAKKTVADTEAFF
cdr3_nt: TGCAGCGCAAAAAAGACAGTGGCGGACACTGAAGCTTTCTTT

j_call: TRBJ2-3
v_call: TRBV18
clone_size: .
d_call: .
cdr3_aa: CASSPSSTDTQYF
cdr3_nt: TGTGCCAGCTCACCATCGAGCACAGATACGCAGTATTTT

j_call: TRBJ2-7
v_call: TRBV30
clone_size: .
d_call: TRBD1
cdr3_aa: CAWSGRQGATYEQYF
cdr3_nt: TGTGCCTGGAGCGGTCGACAGGGGGCAACCTACGAGCAGTACTTC

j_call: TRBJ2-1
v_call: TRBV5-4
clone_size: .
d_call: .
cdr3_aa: CASSQRHYNEQFF
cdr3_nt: TGTGCCAGCAGCCAACGACACTACAATGAGCAGTTCTTC

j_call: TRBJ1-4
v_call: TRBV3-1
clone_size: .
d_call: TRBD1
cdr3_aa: CASSIGTGNEKLFF
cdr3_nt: TGTGCCAGCAGTATTGGGACAGGCAATGAAAAACTGTTTTTT